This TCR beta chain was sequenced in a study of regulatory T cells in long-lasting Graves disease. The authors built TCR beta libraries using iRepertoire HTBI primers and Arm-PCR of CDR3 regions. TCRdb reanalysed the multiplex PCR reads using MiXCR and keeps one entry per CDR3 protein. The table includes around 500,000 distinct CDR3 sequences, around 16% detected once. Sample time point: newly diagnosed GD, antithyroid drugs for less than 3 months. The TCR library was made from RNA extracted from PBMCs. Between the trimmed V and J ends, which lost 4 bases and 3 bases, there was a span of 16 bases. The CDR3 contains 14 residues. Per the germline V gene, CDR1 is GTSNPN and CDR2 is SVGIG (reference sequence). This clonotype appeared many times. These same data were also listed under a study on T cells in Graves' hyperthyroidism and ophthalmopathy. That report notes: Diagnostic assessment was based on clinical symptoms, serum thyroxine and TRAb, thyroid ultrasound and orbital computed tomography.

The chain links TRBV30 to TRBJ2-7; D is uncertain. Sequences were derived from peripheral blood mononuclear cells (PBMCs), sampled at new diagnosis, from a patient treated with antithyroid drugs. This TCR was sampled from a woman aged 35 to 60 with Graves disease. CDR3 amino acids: CAWNSPGPIYEQYF. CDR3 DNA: TGTGCCTGGAATAGCCCCGGGCCCATCTACGAGCAGTACTTC.